This TCR beta chain stems from a study of blood T cell repertoires in COVID-19. Turning to the study itself: Some COVID-19 samples were acute and others convalescent; all came from the United States, Italy and Spain. Sources were T cells, B-cell-depleted T cells, or PBMCs; the material itself was cDNA or gDNA.

As handled by the study authors: Nucleated cell number was recorded as an estimate derived from reference gene primer amplification. Sequenced by immunoSEQ multiplex PCR; TCRdb stores in-frame clones only, minus some. V, J and clone size reflect that table, while D and trimming were determined from the DNA. The profile shows nearly 45,000 clones, around 90% of them singletons. The germline V gene has CDR1 SGHTA and CDR2 FQGTGA. V shed 6 bases, J shed 5 bases, and the junction held 9 bases outside the gene matches. CDR3 length: 15 residues. Sequenced input: peripheral blood. V gene TRBV7-3 combines with J gene TRBJ2-5; 10 nucleotides align to TRBD2. This receptor was obtained from a woman aged 80 or older in a cohort sampled during active or convalescent COVID-19. CDR3 residues: CASSSQRGGLETQYF. In DNA form, the CDR3 reads TGTGCCAGCAGTAGCCAGCGGGGGGGCCTTGAGACCCAGTACTTC. Together with reference TRBV7-3 and TRBJ2-5, the CDR3 gives the full variable domain: GAGVSQTPSNKVTEKGKYVELRCDPISGHTALYWYRQSLGQGPEFLIYFQGTGAADDSGLPNDRFFAVRPEGSVSTLKIQRTERGDSAVYLCASSSQRGGLETQYFGPGTRLLVL.